These T cell receptor beta chains were read from a single sample in a study of blood T cell repertoires in COVID-19. TCRdb's table, derived via immunoSEQ multiplex PCR, lists solely in-frame clones and lacks some. The sample has roughly 73,000 clones; approximately 78% are singletons. Material for sequencing was peripheral blood. These receptors were collected from a human donor in a cohort sampled during active COVID-19. CDR3s include the opening cysteine and the closing phenylalanine or tryptophan. D genes are given only for firm matches. Part of the rows lack a size; the others show once, few, many or a class for expanded clones.

>-|-|TRBV7-2|TRBJ2-3
TGTGCCAGCAGCCCCCTCGGACGCGGGAGCACAGATACGCAGTATTTT
CASSPLGRGSTDTQYF
>-|-|TRBV28|TRBJ2-2
TGTGCCAGCAGTTTACTCGGGTGGGCCGGGGAGCTGTTTTTT
CASSLLGWAGELFF
>TRBD2|-|TRBV18|TRBJ2-7
TGTGCCAGCTCACCACGGGGACTATCGGAGTACGAGCAGTACTTC
CASSPRGLSEYEQYF
>-|-|TRBV7-9|TRBJ1-3
TGTGCCAGCTTCGCCTGGGCCACCTCTGGAAACACCATATATTTT
CASFAWATSGNTIYF
>TRBD1|-|TRBV3-1/TRBV3-2|TRBJ2-5
TGTGCCAGCAGCCAAGATTTGGCAGGGGGTGGTCTGCAAGAGACCCAGTACTTC
CASSQDLAGGGLQETQYF
>TRBD2|few|TRBV6-5|TRBJ2-7
TGTGCCAGCAGTTACTCCTATAGCGGGAGCTACGAGCAGTACTTC
CASSYSYSGSYEQYF
>TRBD1|-|TRBV28|TRBJ1-5
TGTGCCAGCAGCCCCTTTGAGGGACAGGGGGCGAGTCTACATTTT
CASSPFEGQGASLHF
>-|-|TRBV3-1/TRBV3-2|TRBJ1-1
TGTGCCAGCAGCCAAACAGGGACTGAAGCTTTCTTT
CASSQTGTEAFF
>-|many|TRBV27|TRBJ1-6
TGTGCCAGCAGACCGGGACTCCTAAGTAATTCACCCCTCCACTTT
CASRPGLLSNSPLHF
>TRBD1|few|TRBV7-2|TRBJ1-1
TGTGCCAGCAGCCCCATGGACAGGGGGAATCGAGCTTTCTTT
CASSPMDRGNRAFF
>-|-|TRBV5-4|TRBJ1-1
TGTGCCAGCAGCTTGTCACGGGGATACGGCACTGAAGCTTTCTTT
CASSLSRGYGTEAFF
>-|-|TRBV27|TRBJ1-3
TGTGCCAGCAGCCCAAACTCTGGAAACACCATATATTTT
CASSPNSGNTIYF
>-|-|TRBV28|TRBJ1-2
TGTGCCAGCAGTTCGCTTGGGCAGCCCTATGGCTACACCTTC
CASSSLGQPYGYTF
>TRBD1|-|TRBV5-1|TRBJ1-4
TGCGCCAGCGGAACCGGGACAGCTAATGAAAAACTGTTTTTT
CASGTGTANEKLFF
>-|-|TRBV3-1/TRBV3-2|TRBJ1-2
TGTGCCAGCAGCCAAGACTTACAGGGAAATGGCTACACCTTC
CASSQDLQGNGYTF
>-|-|TRBV7-9|TRBJ2-1
TGTGCCAGCAGCTTAGGAGGCGGAGGGGTCAATGAGCAGTTCTTC
CASSLGGGGVNEQFF
>TRBD2|-|TRBV3-1/TRBV3-2|TRBJ2-3
TGTGCCAGCAGTCACGTCACTGGGACTAGCGGGATAGATACGCAGTATTTT
CASSHVTGTSGIDTQYF
>TRBD1|-|TRBV4-1|TRBJ2-5
TGCGCCAGCAGCCAGAGGGAAGACAGGGGGTACCAAGAGACCCAGTACTTC
CASSQREDRGYQETQYF
>TRBD1|few|TRBV18|TRBJ1-5
TGTGCCAGCTCACCCGACAGGGGGGGTAATCAGCCCCAGCATTTT
CASSPDRGGNQPQHF
>-|-|TRBV10-3|TRBJ1-2
TGTGCCATCAGTGACCCCGTTGGGGGGGACTATGGCTACACCTTC
CAISDPVGGDYGYTF
>-|-|TRBV28|TRBJ1-6
TGTGCCAGCAGAGAATATGCTAGCGGATCACCCCTCCACTTT
CASREYASGSPLHF
>-|few|TRBV7-8|TRBJ2-7
TGTGCCAGCAGCGAGACTGTCGCCTACGAGCAGTACTTC
CASSETVAYEQYF
>TRBD1|few|TRBV2|TRBJ1-4
TGTGCCAGCAAGGGGGCCGGGTATAAGGGCGAAAAACTGTTTTTT
CASKGAGYKGEKLFF
>TRBD2|-|TRBV10-1|TRBJ2-7
TGCGCCAGCAGTGAGTCCACTAGCGGGAGCTACGAGCAGTACTTC
CASSESTSGSYEQYF
>-|-|TRBV30|TRBJ2-1
TGTGCCTACTGGACTTCCTACAATGAGCAGTTCTTC
CAYWTSYNEQFF
>-|-|TRBV6-4|TRBJ2-1
TGTGCCAGCCGCTCTATCTCCGGAGCGTACAATGAGCAGTTCTTC
CASRSISGAYNEQFF
>TRBD1|-|TRBV2|TRBJ2-3
TGTGCCAGCCGGCCGGGACAGGGTTTCGATACGCAGTATTTT
CASRPGQGFDTQYF
>-|many|TRBV19|TRBJ1-5
TGTGCCAGTAGTATAGGTTATAGCAATCAGCCCCAGCATTTT
CASSIGYSNQPQHF
>-|-|TRBV6-1|TRBJ1-3
TGTGCCAGCAGTGAACCGGTGTACTCTGGAAACACCATATATTTT
CASSEPVYSGNTIYF
>-|-|TRBV6-4|TRBJ2-7
TGTGCCAGCAGTGACTCGATGGGGCATGGCGAGCAGTACTTC
CASSDSMGHGEQYF
>-|few|TRBV10-3|TRBJ2-5
TGTGCCATCAGTGAGTCGTTATACAGCCAAGAGACCCAGTACTTC
CAISESLYSQETQYF
>-|-|TRBV6-5|TRBJ2-6
TGTGCCAGCAGTTTAACAGGGCTGGCTGGGGCCAACGTCCTGACTTTC
CASSLTGLAGANVLTF
>TRBD2|few|TRBV6-1|TRBJ2-1
TGTGCCAGCAGTGAAGCGGGGCTAGCGGGGCGGGGTGAGCAGTTCTTC
CASSEAGLAGRGEQFF
>TRBD2|once|TRBV7-9|TRBJ2-1
TGTGCCAGCAGCTTAGGCGGGAGGCGGTGGGATGAGCAGTTCTTC
CASSLGGRRWDEQFF
>TRBD2|-|TRBV19|TRBJ2-4
TGTGCCAGTAGTCCCCAAGCGGGAGTGGGCATTCAGTACTTC
CASSPQAGVGIQYF
>TRBD1|-|TRBV6-5|TRBJ1-1
TGTGCCAGCAGGATCCGGGACAGGGAGTTCTTT
CASRIRDREFF
>-|few|TRBV30|TRBJ2-7
TGTGCCTGGAGTCTACAACCGGGAAAGCAGTACTTC
CAWSLQPGKQYF
>-|-|TRBV5-4|TRBJ1-2
TGTGCCAGCAGCTTGGAATCCGGTACCTATGGCTACACCTTC
CASSLESGTYGYTF
>TRBD1|-|TRBV11-1|TRBJ1-1
TGTGCCAGCAGCGAATGGACAGGGACTGTCGGGCTTGAAGCTTTCTTT
CASSEWTGTVGLEAFF
>TRBD1|-|TRBV6-4|TRBJ1-2
TGTGCCAGCAGTTTGGACAGGGGCTATGGCTACACCTTC
CASSLDRGYGYTF
>TRBD1|-|TRBV11-3|TRBJ2-1
TGTGCCAGCAGCTTATTACAGGGACAGGGGGTCGACAATGAGCAGTTCTTC
CASSLLQGQGVDNEQFF
>-|-|TRBV6-5|TRBJ1-4
TGTGCCAGCAGTTATAAGCCAGGGCCGACGAATGAAAAACTGTTTTTT
CASSYKPGPTNEKLFF
>-|-|TRBV29-1|TRBJ2-1
TGCAGCTTCTTGACAGCCTACAATGAGCAGTTCTTC
CSFLTAYNEQFF
>-|-|TRBV15|TRBJ2-1
TGTGCCACCAGCAGAGTACGGGGAATTCGACAGGACAATGAGCAGTTCTTC
CATSRVRGIRQDNEQFF
>TRBD2|once|TRBV28|TRBJ2-7
TGTGCCAGCAGTTCTAGCGGAAGCTCCTACGAGCAGTACTTC
CASSSSGSSYEQYF